The clone carrying this T cell receptor (beta chain) showed up just once. Primers included in the PCR were 60 Vbeta and 13 Jbeta primers. The method was immunoSEQ multiplex PCR; TCRdb's version includes in-frame clones alone and lacks a portion of them. The profile shows about 200,000 clones, 75% to 85% of them singletons. This specimen belongs to a study of cytomegalovirus exposure and HLA in healthy donors. The CDR3 extends over 11 amino acids. Trimming stripped 7 bases from V and 6 bases from J, with 9 bases between. From germline, CDR1 is SNHLY and CDR2 FYNNEI. The J gene is TRBJ2-5, the V gene TRBV2, with TRBD2 as a possible D gene (5 bases). This receptor was identified in a woman aged 40 to 50 in good health and CMV-seronegative. The specimen sequenced was PBMCs. The CDR3, as DNA: TGTGCCAGCACTTCTAGCCAGACCCAGTACTTC. Translated, it gives CASTSSQTQYF.